A few counts support the clone carrying this T cell receptor (beta chain). The sample belongs to a study of blood T cells in healthy people across ages. Primed by a sample-barcoded 5' primer and a J-beta primer mix, a second PCR proceeded for about 7 to 11 cycles. TCRdb independently ran MiXCR on the 5' RACE reads; one entry per CDR3 protein. This table holds 700,000 to 950,000 distinct CDR3 sequences, more than 40% found once. Trimming at V came to 7 bases and at J to 4 bases, leaving 14 bases not matched to a gene. The CDR3 is 16 amino acids. Germline-derived CDR1 and CDR2 are ENHRY and SYGVKD. This TCR was sampled from a woman aged 55-70 years in good health. What was sequenced was blood. This rearrangement joins TRBV10-3 to TRBJ2-3; 7 bases agree with TRBD2. In nucleotides, the CDR3 is TGTGCCATCAAAGGATCTAGCGGAGAGAGGCCAGATACGCAGTATTTT. Translation gives CAIKGSSGERPDTQYF.